A single sample is the source of the 11 T cell receptor beta chains below, sequenced in a study of T-cell reconstitution after alpha-beta-depleted transplantation in children. Preparation of the TCRbeta library involved a method that used unique molecular identifiers. TCRdb redid the calling of the PCR reads with MiXCR, one entry per CDR3 protein. Of some 70,000 distinct CDR3 sequences listed, roughly 4.9% are singletons. The source material was PBMCs, mostly from graft donor cells, sampled 180 days after TCRalphabeta/CD19-depleted stem cell transplant. All receptors derive from a boy less than two years old who had a stem cell transplant for acute myeloid leukemia, so the T cells may come from the graft donor.

V is TRBV5-4 and J is TRBJ2-2; D might be TRBD1 or TRBD2, each matching 5 bases. The CDR3 contains 12 residues. The V end was cut by 4 bases, the J end by 10 bases, with 11 bases between. In germline, CDR1 is SGHNT, CDR2 YYREEE (reference sequence). CDR3 residues: CASSRDLMELFF. The CDR3 region has the DNA TGTGCCAGCAGCCGGGACCTGATGGAGCTGTTTTTT.

This clonotype was observed at least ten times. This chain joins TRBV10-3 and TRBJ2-7; TRBD1 aligns across 7 bases. V gave up 4 bases and J gave up 11 bases; unmatched junction bases: 17. This CDR3 contains 15 residues. Germline assignment: CDR1 ENHRY and CDR2 SYGVKD. This CDR3 is CAISGVGETSTGKYF. CDR3 DNA sequence: TGTGCCATCAGTGGGGTGGGCGAGACCTCGACAGGGAAGTACTTC.

This clonotype has ten or more counts. This chain connects TRBV11-2 to TRBJ2-7; D is possibly TRBD2 (7 bases). The CDR3 length is 14 residues. V lost 4 bases, J lost 3 bases, and 13 bases lay in between. The germline V gene encodes CDR1 SGHAT and CDR2 FQNNGV. CDR3 loop: CASSYGGGRYEQYV. CDR3 DNA: TGTGCCAGCAGCTATGGGGGGGGCCGCTACGAGCAGTACGTC.

This clonotype was observed a handful of times. A much larger clone is a single base away; this may be a read error. The gene calls are TRBV20-1 and TRBJ2-1; 8 positions match TRBD1. The CDR3 is 17 residues long. The germline CDR1 and CDR2 sequences are DFQATT and SNEGSKA (reference sequence). This chain's CDR3 is CCARTSDRGSAYNEQFF. The CDR3, as DNA: TGCTGTGCTAGAACATCCGACAGGGGTAGCGCCTACAATGAGCAGTTCTTC.

This clonotype has a count of ten or more. The V gene is TRBV6-5, the J gene TRBJ2-7; D is tentatively TRBD1 or TRBD2 (5 bases each). The CDR3 is 14 residues long. Germline loops: CDR1 MNHEY, CDR2 SVGAGI. Trimming shortened V by 4 bases and J by 5 bases, and 15 bases separated the two germline ends. This CDR3 is CASSSPGAGHEQYF. In DNA, the CDR3 is TGTGCCAGCAGTTCCCCCGGGGCGGGCCACGAGCAGTACTTC.

This clonotype was recorded many times. The chain is built from TRBV9 and TRBJ2-7, with TRBD1 matching 9 bases. From germline, CDR1 is SGDLS and CDR2 YYNGEE. The CDR3 is 14 amino acids. V lost 2 bases and J lost 4; bases outside the gene matches: 4. CDR3 sequence (DNA): TGTGCCAGCAGCGTCACGGGACAGGGATACGAGCAGTACTTC. It codes for CASSVTGQGYEQYF.

There are many counts of this clonotype. The J gene is TRBJ2-7, the V gene TRBV24-1, with D hard to call. The germline V gene has CDR1 KGHDR and CDR2 SFDVKD. V was pared by 0 bases and J by 0 bases, with 14 bases between. CDR3 length: 17 amino acids. DNA for the CDR3: TGTGCCACCAGTGATTTGTCCCCCGACGGCCGCTCCTACGAGCAGTACTTC. Its protein product is CATSDLSPDGRSYEQYF.

This clonotype was detected ten times or more. V usage is TRBV20-1 and J usage is TRBJ2-1; 9 bases align to TRBD2. V trimming: 6 bases; J trimming: 7 bases; junction bases outside the gene matches: 13. Germline V gives CDR1 DFQATT, CDR2 SNEGSKA (reference sequence). This CDR3 has 15 amino acids. The CDR3 is CSAPGRGGHLNEQFF. In nucleotides, the CDR3 is TGCAGTGCCCCTGGGCGGGGGGGCCATTTAAATGAGCAGTTCTTC.

This clonotype occurred many times. V gene TRBV7-3 combines with J gene TRBJ1-1, with 8 bases identical to TRBD1. This CDR3 is 14 amino acids long. J was trimmed by 2 bases and V by 2 bases; bases with no gene match: 1. The germline V gene has CDR1 SGHTA and CDR2 FQGTGA. The CDR3 region has the DNA TGTGCCAGCAGCTTATCAGGGGGCAACACTGAAGCTTTCTTT. Translated: CASSLSGGNTEAFF. The full variable domain, in which reference TRBV7-3 and TRBJ1-1 provide the parts outside the CDR3, is GAGVSQTPSNKVTEKGKYVELRCDPISGHTALYWYRQSLGQGPEFLIYFQGTGAADDSGLPNDRFFAVRPEGSVSTLKIQRTERGDSAVYLCASSLSGGNTEAFFGQGTRLTVV.

The chain joins TRBV10-3 to TRBJ2-1, with no clear D. With 6 bases removed from V and 2 bases from J, the gap between germline ends came to 17 bases. The CDR3 length is 16 residues. Germline V gene data show CDR1 as ENHRY and CDR2 as SYGVKD. The CDR3 is CAISSRPVSPYNEQFF. CDR3 coding DNA: TGTGCCATCAGCTCCAGGCCGGTTTCTCCCTACAATGAGCAGTTCTTC.

The chain combines TRBV7-4 with TRBJ2-3; TRBD2 aligns across 8 bases. The germline V gene encodes CDR1 SGHVT and CDR2 SQSDAQ. V lost 8 bases and J lost 2; bases outside the gene matches: 15. The CDR3 runs to 17 residues. The CDR3 nucleotides read TGTGCCAGCTGCAAACACGGGAGGGATGGGTCCACAGATACGCAGTATTTT. It is translated as CASCKHGRDGSTDTQYF.